Below, 27 T cell receptor beta chains from the same sample are listed, as sequenced in a study of T cell changes during pregnancy in multiple sclerosis (dated by TCRdb to about 2019). Library prep was done by the immunoSEQ multiplex PCR assay. TCRdb limited this immuneACCESS table to in-frame rearrangements with V and J called. A share of clones is missing; checked studies link under half to unresolved V genes, and the rest is unexplained. The sample table shows about 58,000 clones, and 93% are seen once. The top ten clonotypes cover around 4% of the sample. The source material was CD8+ T cells from peripheral blood mononuclear cells, sampled in the second trimester of pregnancy. The receptors shown here come from a female donor with multiple sclerosis, enrolled in a pregnancy study.

The CDR3 region is CASSQDGGGLYGYTF. CDR3 nucleotides: TGCGCCAGCAGCCAAGATGGGGGGGGGCTCTATGGCTACACCTTC. This chain links TRBV4-3 with TRBJ1-2, with a weak D call TRBD1 (6 bases). Germline loops: CDR1 LGHNA, CDR2 YSLEER. The V end was cut by 0 bases, the J end by 4 bases, with 12 bases between. The CDR3 has 15 residues.

CDR3 amino acids: CASSIVTGTVYEQYF. In DNA, the CDR3 is TGTGCCAGTAGTATAGTTACAGGTACAGTCTACGAGCAGTACTTC. V usage is TRBV19 and J usage is TRBJ2-7, with TRBD1 as a possible D gene (5 bases). The CDR3 totals 15 residues. Looked up from germline, CDR1 is LNHDA and CDR2 is SQIVND (reference sequence). Trimming pared 1 base from V and 3 bases from J, leaving 13 bases between. The full variable domain, its missing parts supplied by reference TRBV19 and TRBJ2-7, is DGGITQSPKYLFRKEGQNVTLSCEQNLNHDAMYWYRQDPGQGLRLIYYSQIVNDFQKGDIAEGYSVSREKKESFPLTVTSAQKNPTAFYLCASSIVTGTVYEQYFGPGTRLTVT.

The chain joins TRBV23-1 to TRBJ2-7, with 7 bases lining up with TRBD1. TRBV23-1 is noted as an ORF with a role that remains uncertain. Trimming cost V 8 bases and J 0 bases; bases outside gene matches: 7. This CDR3 is 14 amino acids long. CDR3 sequence (DNA): TGCGCCAGCCTCCCAGACAGGGACTCCTACGAGCAGTACTTC. Protein sequence: CASLPDRDSYEQYF.

The chain recombines TRBV27 with TRBJ2-5; tentative D call: TRBD2 (6 bases). The CDR3 has 14 amino acids. Germline V gene data show CDR1 as MNHEY and CDR2 as SMNVEV (reference sequence). Trimming removed 5 bases from V and 7 bases from J, with 17 bases in between. The CDR3 sequence is CASSPGTARATQYF. The DNA of the CDR3 is TGTGCCAGCAGTCCGGGGACTGCCAGGGCGACCCAGTACTTC.

V gene TRBV9 combines with J gene TRBJ1-5; no clear D. Germline CDR1 SGDLS, CDR2 YYNGEE. The CDR3 has 14 amino acids. V lost 4 bases, J lost 4 bases, and 12 bases lay in between. The chain's CDR3 is CASSSGDPNQPQHF. CDR3 bases: TGTGCCAGCAGCTCCGGGGATCCAAATCAGCCCCAGCATTTT.

The V and J genes are TRBV2 and TRBJ2-7, with D possibly being TRBD1 (6 bases). The CDR3 extends over 11 amino acids. CDR1 and CDR2 (germline): SNHLY, FYNNEI. The ends were cut back, 8 bases at V and 4 bases at J, with 9 bases in the middle. The CDR3 coding sequence is TGTGCCAGCCCCAGGGGTTACGAGCAGTACTTC. This codes for CASPRGYEQYF.

Points on this clone: The junction does not match germline at one end; this may be a read error. The J gene is TRBJ2-3, the V gene TRBV12-5; D is undetermined. CDR3 size: 11 residues. CDR1 and CDR2 (germline): LGHNT, FRNRAP. Here the CDR3 DNA reads TGTGCTAGTGGATCGTCCCTAACCACGCATTTT. Translated: CASGSSLTTHF.

The rearrangement links TRBV7-9 to TRBJ2-5; 7 positions match TRBD2. The CDR3 extends over 18 amino acids. The J segment lost 2 bases and the V segment lost 5 bases, leaving 17 bases of the junction unmatched. CDR1 SEHNR and CDR2 FQNEAQ come from the germline V gene (reference sequence). CDR3 residues: CASSPHRLTSRLQETQYF. The CDR3 nucleotides read TGTGCCAGCAGCCCGCATCGGCTGACTAGCAGATTACAAGAGACCCAGTACTTC.

This chain connects TRBV7-2 to TRBJ1-1, with a possible D match to TRBD1 (6 bases). This CDR3 is 14 amino acids long. V gave up 5 bases and J gave up 0 bases, with 10 bases separating them. Germline V CDR1 and CDR2: SGHTA, FQGNSA. The CDR3: CASSKGQMNTEAFF. In DNA, the CDR3 is TGTGCCAGCAGCAAAGGACAGATGAACACTGAAGCTTTCTTT.

About this clone: Relative to the germline gene, one junction end is altered; a read error may explain this. J is TRBJ2-3 and V is TRBV27; D is perhaps TRBD2 (6 bases). The CDR3 has 16 residues. Per germline, CDR1 MNHEY and CDR2 SMNVEV (reference sequence). The CDR3 DNA is TGTGCCAGCAGCATACGGGACTCTCCCATCACAAATACGCAGTATTTT. It specifies CASSIRDSPITNTQYF.

The chain has TRBV7-2 and TRBJ2-3; perhaps TRBD1 as D (6 bases). CDR1 and CDR2 from the germline V gene are SGHTA and FQGNSA. V shed 3 bases and J shed 2 bases, with 18 bases lying between them. The CDR3 is 17 residues long. The CDR3 DNA reads TGTGCCAGCAGCTTGGGTTTCATGGGGGCCCCCACAGATACGCAGTATTTT. It codes for CASSLGFMGAPTDTQYF.

This chain joins TRBV29-1 and TRBJ2-7; D is undetermined. The CDR3 consists of 12 residues. V was clipped by 4 bases and J by 2 bases, with 9 bases between them. The germline CDR1 and CDR2 sequences are SQVTM and ANQGSEA. CDR3 protein: CSVVGITYEQYF. The CDR3 nucleotides read TGCAGCGTTGTGGGCATCACCTACGAGCAGTACTTC.

The rearrangement links TRBV27 to TRBJ1-2; a weak D match, TRBD1 (6 bases). Germline-derived CDR1 and CDR2 are MNHEY and SMNVEV (reference sequence). Between the trimmed V and J ends, which lost 7 bases and 0 bases, there was a span of 18 bases. The CDR3 spans 16 residues. The CDR3 region is CASTTLEGGPNYGYTF. The CDR3 DNA follows: TGTGCCAGCACCACCCTGGAGGGGGGGCCTAACTATGGCTACACCTTC.

The V gene is TRBV6-5, the J gene TRBJ2-1, with 9 bases aligning to TRBD2. The junction had 6 bases not matched to a gene; V was cut back by 3 bases and J by 3 bases. The CDR3 has 16 residues. CDR1 is MNHEY and CDR2 is SVGAGI in the germline V gene. The DNA for the CDR3 is TGTGCCAGCAGTTATCTGACTAGCGGAAACTACAATGAGCAGTTCTTC. This gives the protein CASSYLTSGNYNEQFF.

The CDR3 is CASSEDMGRNQPQHF. CDR3 nucleotides: TGTGCCAGCAGTGAAGACATGGGGCGCAATCAGCCCCAGCATTTT. The gene calls are TRBV6-1 and TRBJ1-5; D possibly corresponds to TRBD1 (5 bases). Deletions cut 1 base from V and 2 bases from J, with 9 bases between. Germline V lookup: CDR1 MNHNS, CDR2 SASEGT. The CDR3 contains 15 residues.

The V call is TRBV5-4, the J call TRBJ1-4; TRBD1 matches at 10 bases. The J segment lost 6 bases and the V segment lost 4 bases, leaving 3 bases of the junction unmatched. CDR1 and CDR2 from the germline V gene are SGHNT and YYREEE (reference sequence). The CDR3 loop spans 14 amino acids. The DNA for the CDR3 is TGTGCCAGCAGCCCCGGACAGGGGGATGAAAAACTGTTTTTT. Translating it yields CASSPGQGDEKLFF. Complete variable domain (other parts from reference TRBV5-4 and TRBJ1-4): ETGVTQSPTHLIKTRGQQVTLRCSSQSGHNTVSWYQQALGQGPQFIFQYYREEENGRGNFPPRFSGLQFPNYSSELNVNALELDDSALYLCASSPGQGDEKLFFGSGTQLSVL.

This clone is a singleton in its sample. The gene calls are TRBV6-5 and TRBJ2-2; no definite D call. The CDR3 has 15 amino acids. Germline V gene lookup returns CDR1 MNHEY and CDR2 SVGAGI. V lost 2 bases and J 4 bases, leaving 11 bases between the germline ends. The CDR3 nucleotides are TGTGCCAGCAGTTACGAAGGCACGGGCACCGGGGAGCTGTTTTTT. It is translated as CASSYEGTGTGELFF.

The chain joins TRBV2 to TRBJ2-7; D may be TRBD1 (6 bases). The V gene's germline CDR1 is SNHLY and CDR2 FYNNEI. The V end was cut by 6 bases, the J end by 0 bases, with 15 bases between. The CDR3 sequence is 15 residues long. CDR3 coding DNA: TGTGCCAGCAGCCAAGAGGGGACAACCTCCTACGAGCAGTACTTC. Protein: CASSQEGTTSYEQYF.

In DNA, the CDR3 is TGCGCCAGCAGCCCCGGGACAGTGGCCTACAATGAGCAGTTCTTC. This codes for CASSPGTVAYNEQFF. The chain joins TRBV4-1 to TRBJ2-1; 7 nucleotides agree with TRBD1. Germline loops: CDR1 MGHRA, CDR2 YSYEKL. V lost 4 bases and J lost 2; bases outside the gene matches: 5. This CDR3 spans 15 amino acids.

This chain connects TRBV11-2 to TRBJ1-6; D might be TRBD1 (5 bases). CDR3 size: 15 residues. Germline V gene lookup returns CDR1 SGHAT and CDR2 FQNNGV. Trimming cost V 5 bases and J 0 bases, with 8 bases left between them. The CDR3 bases are TGTGCCAGCAGCCCCACAGGCTCCTATAATTCACCCCTCCACTTT. Its protein product is CASSPTGSYNSPLHF.

The chain recombines TRBV7-3 with TRBJ1-1; D remains unclear. This CDR3 has 15 amino acids. The ends were cut back, 3 bases at V and 3 bases at J, with 14 bases in the middle. Germline assignment: CDR1 SGHTA and CDR2 FQGTGA. The CDR3 is CASSFSVRSDTEAFF. In DNA, the CDR3 is TGTGCCAGCAGCTTTAGTGTTCGGTCTGACACTGAAGCTTTCTTT.

This chain joins TRBV4-3 and TRBJ1-2; D not certain. The CDR3 has 16 residues. Trimming shortened V by 0 bases and J by 4 bases, and 15 bases separated the two germline ends. Germline CDR1 is LGHNA and CDR2 is YSLEER. The DNA of the CDR3 is TGCGCCAGCAGCCAAGAGAGGGAGGAGCGACTCTATGGCTACACCTTC. Residues: CASSQEREERLYGYTF.

The chain carries TRBV9 and TRBJ2-1; D might be TRBD1 (6 bases). V was shortened by 3 bases and J by 5 bases, with 9 bases between the two germline ends. Germline CDR1 is SGDLS and CDR2 is YYNGEE. The CDR3 loop spans 13 amino acids. The CDR3 DNA follows: TGTGCCAGCAGCGATTACAGGGACAATGAGCAGTTCTTC. Protein sequence: CASSDYRDNEQFF.

The J gene is TRBJ2-1, the V gene TRBV28; 9 nucleotides line up with TRBD2. Germline V CDR1 and CDR2: MDHEN, SYDVKM. There are 18 residues in the CDR3. V trimming: 4 bases; J trimming: 2 bases; junction bases outside the gene matches: 12. The CDR3 DNA reads as TGTGCCAGCAGTTGGGGAGGTAGCGGGAGAAAGCCCTACAATGAGCAGTTCTTC. This codes for CASSWGGSGRKPYNEQFF. The full variable domain, completed using reference TRBV28 and TRBJ2-1, is DVKVTQSSRYLVKRTGEKVFLECVQDMDHENMFWYRQDPGLGLRLIYFSYDVKMKEKGDIPEGYSVSREKKERFSLILESASTNQTSMYLCASSWGGSGRKPYNEQFFGPGTRLTVL.

The J gene is TRBJ2-1, the V gene TRBV27, with D possibly being TRBD2 (6 bases). Trimming took off 7 bases at V and 1 base at J, with 14 bases between the two ends. This CDR3 contains 15 residues. From germline, CDR1 is MNHEY and CDR2 SMNVEV (reference sequence). The CDR3 loop is CASTPSAMSYNEQFF. CDR3 nucleotide sequence: TGTGCCAGCACACCTAGCGCGATGTCCTACAATGAGCAGTTCTTC.

This chain joins TRBV25-1 and TRBJ2-6, with D uncertain. The CDR3 spans 16 residues. With 1 base removed from V and 0 bases from J, the gap between germline ends came to 7 bases. Germline V lookup: CDR1 MGHDK, CDR2 SYGVNS. Written as DNA, the CDR3 is TGTGCCAGCAGTGAATCGCAGGTCTCTGGGGCCAACGTCCTGACTTTC. It is translated as CASSESQVSGANVLTF.

The V gene is TRBV4-1, the J gene TRBJ2-1; no clear D gene. CDR1 is MGHRA and CDR2 is YSYEKL in the germline V gene. Trimming left V 0 bases short and J 5 bases short, with 11 bases between. The CDR3 covers 15 residues. The CDR3 DNA follows: TGCGCCAGCAGCCAAGAAGCGCGATCCAACAATGAGCAGTTCTTC. Protein sequence: CASSQEARSNNEQFF.